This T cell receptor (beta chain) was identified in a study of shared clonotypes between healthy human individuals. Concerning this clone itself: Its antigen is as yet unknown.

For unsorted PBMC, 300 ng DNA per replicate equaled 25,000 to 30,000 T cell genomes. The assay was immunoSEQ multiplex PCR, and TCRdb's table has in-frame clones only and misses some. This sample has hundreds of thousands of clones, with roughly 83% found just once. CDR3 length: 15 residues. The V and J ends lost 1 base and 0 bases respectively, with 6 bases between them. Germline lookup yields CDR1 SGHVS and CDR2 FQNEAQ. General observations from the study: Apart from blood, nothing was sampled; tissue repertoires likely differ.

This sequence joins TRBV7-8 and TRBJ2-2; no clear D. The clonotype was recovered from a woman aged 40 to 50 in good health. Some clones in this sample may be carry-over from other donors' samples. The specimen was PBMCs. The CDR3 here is CASSLGSPNTGELFF. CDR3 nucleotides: TGTGCCAGCAGCTTAGGGAGCCCGAACACCGGGGAGCTGTTTTTT. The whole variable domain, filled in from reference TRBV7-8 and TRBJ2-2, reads GAGVSQSPRYKVAKRGQDVALRCDPISGHVSLFWYQQALGQGPEFLTYFQNEAQLDKSGLPSDRFFAERPEGSVSTLKIQRTQQEDSAVYLCASSLGSPNTGELFFGEGSRLTVL.